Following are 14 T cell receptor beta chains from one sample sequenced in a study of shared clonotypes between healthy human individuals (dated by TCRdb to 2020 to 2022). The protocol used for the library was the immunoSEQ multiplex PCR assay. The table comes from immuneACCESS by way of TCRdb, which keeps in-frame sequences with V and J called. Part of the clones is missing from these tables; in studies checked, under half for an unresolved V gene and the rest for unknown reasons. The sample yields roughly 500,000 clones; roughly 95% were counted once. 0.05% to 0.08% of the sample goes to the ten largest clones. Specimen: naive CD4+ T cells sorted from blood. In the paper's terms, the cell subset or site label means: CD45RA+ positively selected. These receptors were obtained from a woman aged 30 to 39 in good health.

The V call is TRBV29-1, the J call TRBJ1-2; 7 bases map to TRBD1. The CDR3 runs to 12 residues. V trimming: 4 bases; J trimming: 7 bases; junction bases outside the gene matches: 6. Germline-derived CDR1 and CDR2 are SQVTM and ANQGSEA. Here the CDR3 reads CSVGGQERGYTF. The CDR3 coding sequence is TGCAGCGTTGGTGGACAGGAACGTGGCTACACCTTC.

The CDR3 spells CASTPQGLNTEAFF. CDR3 bases: TGTGCCAGCACCCCGCAGGGGTTGAACACTGAAGCTTTCTTT. V is TRBV5-6 and J is TRBJ1-1; the D gene is possibly TRBD1 (6 bases). V was cut by 6 bases and J by 0 bases, with 12 bases left in between. The CDR3 is 14 residues long. Germline V CDR1 and CDR2: SGHDT, YYEEEE.

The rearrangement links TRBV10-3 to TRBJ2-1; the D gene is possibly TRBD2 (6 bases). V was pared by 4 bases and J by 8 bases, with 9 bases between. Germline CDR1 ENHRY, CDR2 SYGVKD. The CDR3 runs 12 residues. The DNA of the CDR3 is TGTGCCATCAGTGGCGGAGGGGATGAGCAGTTCTTC. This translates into CAISGGGDEQFF.

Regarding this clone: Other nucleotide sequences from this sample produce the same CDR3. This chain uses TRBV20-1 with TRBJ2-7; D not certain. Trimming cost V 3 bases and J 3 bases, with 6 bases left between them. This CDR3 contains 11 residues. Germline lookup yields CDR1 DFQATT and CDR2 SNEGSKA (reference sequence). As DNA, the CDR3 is TGCAGTGCTAGTCCAGGCTACGAGCAGTACTTC. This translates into CSASPGYEQYF.

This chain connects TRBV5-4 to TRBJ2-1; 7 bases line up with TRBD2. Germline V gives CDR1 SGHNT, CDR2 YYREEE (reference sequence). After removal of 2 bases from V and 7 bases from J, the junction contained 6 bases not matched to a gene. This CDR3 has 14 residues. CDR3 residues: CASSLVSGVNEQFF. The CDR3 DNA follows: TGTGCCAGCAGCTTAGTGAGCGGGGTAAATGAGCAGTTCTTC.

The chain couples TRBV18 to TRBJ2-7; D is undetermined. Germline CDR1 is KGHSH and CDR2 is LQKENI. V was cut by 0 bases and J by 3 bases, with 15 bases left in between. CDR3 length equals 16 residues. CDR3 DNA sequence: TGTGCCAGCTCACCACCGAGTGGGATAGAGAGCTACGAGCAGTACTTC. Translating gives CASSPPSGIESYEQYF.

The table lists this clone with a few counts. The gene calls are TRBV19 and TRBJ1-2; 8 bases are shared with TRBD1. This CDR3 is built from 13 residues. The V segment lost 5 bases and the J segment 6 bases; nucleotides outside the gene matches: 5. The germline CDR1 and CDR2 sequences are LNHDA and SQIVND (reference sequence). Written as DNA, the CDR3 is TGTGCCAGTAGTCGACAGGGGAAGGATGGCTACACCTTC. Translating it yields CASSRQGKDGYTF.

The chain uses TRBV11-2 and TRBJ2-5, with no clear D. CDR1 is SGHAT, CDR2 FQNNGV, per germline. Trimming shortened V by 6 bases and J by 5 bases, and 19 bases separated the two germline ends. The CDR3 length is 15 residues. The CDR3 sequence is CASSRAPSVGETQYF. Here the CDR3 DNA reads TGTGCCAGCAGTCGGGCCCCCAGCGTCGGGGAGACCCAGTACTTC.

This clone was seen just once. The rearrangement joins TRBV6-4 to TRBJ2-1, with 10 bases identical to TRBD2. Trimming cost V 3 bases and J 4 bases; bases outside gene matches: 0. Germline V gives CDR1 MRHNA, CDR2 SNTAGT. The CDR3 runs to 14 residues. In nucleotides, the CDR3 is TGTGCCAGCAGTGAACTAGCGGGGTACAATGAGCAGTTCTTC. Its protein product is CASSELAGYNEQFF.

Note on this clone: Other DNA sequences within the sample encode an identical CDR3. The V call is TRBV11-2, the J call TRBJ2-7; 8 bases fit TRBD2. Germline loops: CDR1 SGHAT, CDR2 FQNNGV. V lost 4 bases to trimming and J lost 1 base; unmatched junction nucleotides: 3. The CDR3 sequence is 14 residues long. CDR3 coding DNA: TGTGCCAGCAGCTCCACTAGCGGATCCTACGAGCAGTACTTC. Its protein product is CASSSTSGSYEQYF.

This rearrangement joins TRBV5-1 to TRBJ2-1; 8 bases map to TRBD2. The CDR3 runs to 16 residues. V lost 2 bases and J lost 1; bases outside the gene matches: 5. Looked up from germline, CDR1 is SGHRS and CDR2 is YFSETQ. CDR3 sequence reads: CASSFLRGGSYNEQFF. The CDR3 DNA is TGCGCCAGCAGCTTTTTACGCGGGGGGTCCTACAATGAGCAGTTCTTC.

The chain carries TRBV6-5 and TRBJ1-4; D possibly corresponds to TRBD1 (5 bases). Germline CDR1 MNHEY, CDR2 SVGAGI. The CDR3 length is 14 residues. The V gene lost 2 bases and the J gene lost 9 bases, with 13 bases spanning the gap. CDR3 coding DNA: TGTGCCAGCAGTTACGGCAGGGACGGGAAAAAACTGTTTTTT. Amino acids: CASSYGRDGKKLFF.

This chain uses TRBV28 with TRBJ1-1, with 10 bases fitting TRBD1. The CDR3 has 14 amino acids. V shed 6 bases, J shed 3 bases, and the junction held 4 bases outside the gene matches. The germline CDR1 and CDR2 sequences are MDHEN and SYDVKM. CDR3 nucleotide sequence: TGTGCCAGCAGCATGGGACAGGGGTACACTGAAGCTTTCTTT. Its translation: CASSMGQGYTEAFF.

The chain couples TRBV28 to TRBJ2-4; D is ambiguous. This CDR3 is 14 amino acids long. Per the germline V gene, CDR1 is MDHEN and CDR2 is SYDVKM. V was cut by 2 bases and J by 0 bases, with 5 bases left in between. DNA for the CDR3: TGTGCCAGCAGTTTAAGGAGAGCCAAAAACATTCAGTACTTC. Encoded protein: CASSLRRAKNIQYF.